The present entry profiles one TCR beta chain with its context. The antigen remains undetermined. The data derive from a study of cytomegalovirus exposure and HLA in healthy donors. The donors comprised healthy bone marrow donors. In the PCR, 60 Vbeta and 13 Jbeta primers were used. TCRdb keeps only in-frame clones here, not all; method: immunoSEQ multiplex PCR. This table holds around 75,000 clones, 78% found once. Findings and caveats of the study: Association of a missense DCLRE1C variant with TCR beta V- and J-gene trimming was reported in a later analysis. Researchers reportedly found TCR beta sequences accurately predicted most subjects' HLA-A and HLA-B alleles.

Sequenced input: PBMCs. The clonotype originates from a man aged 35 to 55 in good health and CMV-seronegative.

The DNA for the CDR3 is TGTGCCAGTAGTGTGGACCGGGGGGGGAGCACAGATACGCAGTATTTT. Protein sequence: CASSVDRGGSTDTQYF. The V and J genes are TRBV19 and TRBJ2-3; 8 bases fit TRBD2. This CDR3 region has 16 residues. Trimming at V came to 5 bases and at J to 0 bases, leaving 7 bases not matched to a gene. Per germline, CDR1 LNHDA and CDR2 SQIVND (reference sequence).